The clone carrying this TCR beta chain occurred many times. What it recognizes is unknown. Generation of TCR cDNA used 5'RACE template switching (which added a universal primer site and UMIs). TCRdb used MiXCR to reprocess the 5' RACE reads, holding one entry per CDR3 protein. Of some 350,000 distinct CDR3 sequences listed, roughly 4.3% are singletons. CDR3 length: 15 residues. V was trimmed by 4 bases and J by 6 bases, leaving 17 bases between them. The germline V gene encodes CDR1 SGHTA and CDR2 FQGNSA. This entry is derived from a study of T cells after yellow fever vaccination. Study conclusions and caveats: Within FACS-sorted repertoires, abundant clonotypes contaminating from the bulk population could be present. It was a weaker secondary response, yet one that peaked faster, at day 5 versus 15. A large majority of primary-vaccination clones showed up again after the booster (approximately 95% CD4, 75% to 90% CD8).

The TCR comes from a man aged 18 to 30 who received the YFV17D yellow fever vaccine. The chain couples TRBV7-2 to TRBJ2-3; maybe TRBD2 (6 bases). The sequencing used PBMCs, collected 5 days after the yellow fever booster vaccination. In DNA form, the CDR3 reads TGTGCCAGCAGCTCCGTGGAGGGGTCCGTCGATACGCAGTATTTT. This gives the protein CASSSVEGSVDTQYF. Filled out from reference TRBV7-2 and TRBJ2-3, the complete variable domain reads GAGVSQSPSNKVTEKGKDVELRCDPISGHTALYWYRQSLGQGLEFLIYFQGNSAPDKSGLPSDRFSAERTGGSVSTLTIQRTQQEDSAVYLCASSSVEGSVDTQYFGPGTRLTVL.